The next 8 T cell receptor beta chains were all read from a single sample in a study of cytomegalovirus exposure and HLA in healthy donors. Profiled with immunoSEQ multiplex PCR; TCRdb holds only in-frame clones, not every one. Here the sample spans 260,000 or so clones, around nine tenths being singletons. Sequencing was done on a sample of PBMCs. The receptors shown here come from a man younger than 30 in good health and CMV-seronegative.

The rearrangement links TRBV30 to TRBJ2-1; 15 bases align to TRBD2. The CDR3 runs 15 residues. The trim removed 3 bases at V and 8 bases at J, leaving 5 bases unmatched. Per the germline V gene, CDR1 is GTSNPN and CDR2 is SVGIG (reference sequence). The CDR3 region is CAWRGTSGRLDEQFF. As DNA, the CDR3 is TGTGCCTGGAGGGGGACTAGCGGGAGGTTGGATGAGCAGTTCTTC.

For the CDR3, the DNA is TGCGCCAGCAGCCAAGCCCGGGGAGGAGGAAACACCATATATTTT. This sequence encodes CASSQARGGGNTIYF. The J gene is TRBJ1-3, the V gene TRBV4-1; D is unclear. CDR1 is MGHRA, CDR2 YSYEKL, per germline. CDR3 size: 15 residues. Trimming stripped 1 base from V and 4 bases from J, with 11 bases between.

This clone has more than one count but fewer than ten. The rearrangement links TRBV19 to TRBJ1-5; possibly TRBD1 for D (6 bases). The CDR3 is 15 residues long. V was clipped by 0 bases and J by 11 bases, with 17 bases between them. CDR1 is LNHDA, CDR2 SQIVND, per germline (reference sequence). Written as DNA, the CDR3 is TGTGCCAGTAGTATAGAGGGGGCCTCGGGCAGGGCCCAGCATTTT. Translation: CASSIEGASGRAQHF.

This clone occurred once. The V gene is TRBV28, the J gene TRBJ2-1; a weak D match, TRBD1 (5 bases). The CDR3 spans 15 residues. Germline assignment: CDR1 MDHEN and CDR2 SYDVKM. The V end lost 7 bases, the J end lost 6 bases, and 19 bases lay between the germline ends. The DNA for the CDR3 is TGTGCCAGCAAGGTGGCAGGGCAGTTTTCCAATGAGCAGTTCTTC. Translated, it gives CASKVAGQFSNEQFF.

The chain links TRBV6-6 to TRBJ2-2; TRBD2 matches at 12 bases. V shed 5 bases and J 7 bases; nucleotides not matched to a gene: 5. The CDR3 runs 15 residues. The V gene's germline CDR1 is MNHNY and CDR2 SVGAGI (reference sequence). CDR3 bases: TGTGCCAGCAGTCCTAGCGGGGGGGCCGGCGGGGAGCTGTTTTTT. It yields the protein CASSPSGGAGGELFF.

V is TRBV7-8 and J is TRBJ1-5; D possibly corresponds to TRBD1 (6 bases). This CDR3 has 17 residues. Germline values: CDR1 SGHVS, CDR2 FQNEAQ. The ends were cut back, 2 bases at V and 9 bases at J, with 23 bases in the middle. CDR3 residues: CASSLLGTQSISRPQHF. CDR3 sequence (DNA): TGTGCCAGCAGCTTACTTGGGACACAGAGTATCAGTCGGCCCCAGCATTTT.

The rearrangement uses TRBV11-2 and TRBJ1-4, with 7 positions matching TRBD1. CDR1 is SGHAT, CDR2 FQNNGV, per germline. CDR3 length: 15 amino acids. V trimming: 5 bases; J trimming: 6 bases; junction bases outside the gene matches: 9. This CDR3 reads CASSRRTGTDEKLFF. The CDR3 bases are TGTGCCAGCAGCCGGAGAACCGGGACAGATGAAAAACTGTTTTTT.

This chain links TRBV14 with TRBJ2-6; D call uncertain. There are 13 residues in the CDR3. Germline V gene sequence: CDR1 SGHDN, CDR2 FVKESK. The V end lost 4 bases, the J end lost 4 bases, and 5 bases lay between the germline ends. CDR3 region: CASSPKGANVLTF. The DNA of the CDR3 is TGTGCCAGCAGCCCCAAAGGGGCCAACGTCCTGACTTTC.